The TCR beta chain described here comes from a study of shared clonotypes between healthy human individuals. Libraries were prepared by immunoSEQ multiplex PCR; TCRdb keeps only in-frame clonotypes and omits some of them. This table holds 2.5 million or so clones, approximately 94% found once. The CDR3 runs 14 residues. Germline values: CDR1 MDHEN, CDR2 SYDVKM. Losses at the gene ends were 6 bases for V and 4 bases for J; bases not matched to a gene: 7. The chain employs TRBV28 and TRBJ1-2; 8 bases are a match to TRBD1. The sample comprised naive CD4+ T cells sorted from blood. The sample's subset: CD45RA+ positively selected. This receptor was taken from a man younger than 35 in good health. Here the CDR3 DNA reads TGTGCCAGCAGGCCCGGGGACAGGATCTATGGCTACACCTTC. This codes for CASRPGDRIYGYTF.